This T cell receptor beta chain appears in the sequencing data of a study of blood T cell repertoires in COVID-19. TCRdb keeps only in-frame clones here, not all; method: immunoSEQ multiplex PCR. This sample has about 18,000 clones, with 88% found just once. The CDR3 covers 14 residues. V trimming: 6 bases; J trimming: 4 bases; junction bases outside the gene matches: 6. From germline, CDR1 is MGHDK and CDR2 SYGVNS. The chain recombines TRBV25-1 with TRBJ2-5, with 9 bases lining up with TRBD1. This TCR derives from a woman aged 30 to 39 who had recovered from COVID-19. Sequenced: PBMCs or T cells enriched from blood (not recorded which). The CDR3 loop is CASSRDRVRETQYF. The CDR3, as DNA: TGTGCCAGCAGCCGGGACAGGGTGAGAGAGACCCAGTACTTC.